This note documents a single T cell receptor beta chain sequence. Germline CDR1 is LGHNA and CDR2 is YSLEER. The CDR3 runs to 15 residues. Trimming left V 4 bases short and J 0 bases short, with 12 bases between. This sample was taken from a study of blood T cell repertoires in COVID-19. Whole-study context: The study drew acute and convalescent COVID-19 samples from the United States, Italy and Spain.

In the original workflow: Nucleated cell counts were estimated from reference gene primer amplification. Produced via immunoSEQ multiplex PCR; TCRdb's table is partial and in-frame only. The DNA was the basis for D and trimming; V, J and clone size are from that table. The table records 120,000 or so clones, more than 75% of them present only once. Sequenced input: peripheral blood. The V gene is TRBV4-3, the J gene TRBJ1-2, with D possibly TRBD1 on 6 matching bases. The TCR was taken from a woman between 50 and 59 years old with acute or convalescent COVID-19. In DNA, the CDR3 is TGCGCCAGCAGCCCTAACAGGGAAACTAACTATGGCTACACCTTC. It is translated as CASSPNRETNYGYTF.